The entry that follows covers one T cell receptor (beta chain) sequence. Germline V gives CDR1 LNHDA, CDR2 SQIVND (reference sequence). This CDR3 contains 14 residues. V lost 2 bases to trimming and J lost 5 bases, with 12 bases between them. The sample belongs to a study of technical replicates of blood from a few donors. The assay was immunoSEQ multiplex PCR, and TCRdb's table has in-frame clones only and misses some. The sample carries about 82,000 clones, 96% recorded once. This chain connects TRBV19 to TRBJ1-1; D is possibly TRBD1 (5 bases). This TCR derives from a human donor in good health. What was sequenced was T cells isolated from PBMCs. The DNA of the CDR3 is TGTGCCAGTAGTATAAGGGACTATGAAACTGAAGCTTTCTTT. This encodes CASSIRDYETEAFF.